This T cell receptor (beta chain) originates from a study of CD8 T cells in Susac syndrome. CD8+ and CD4+ T cells from blood underwent TCR beta sequencing, which was carried out in a high-throughput format. The multiple sclerosis controls were treatment-naive patients, and their relapsing-remitting disease was stable or active. Both CD4+ and CD8+ T cells were negatively isolated, and TEMRA cells underwent FACS enrichment. RNA totalling roughly 0.45 to 1 ug underwent reverse transcription with random hexamers. TCRdb called the immunoSEQ multiplex PCR reads again in MiXCR, with one record for every CDR3 protein. The sample gives about 120,000 distinct CDR3 sequences, around 94% of which show up once; over 0.1% is in the top ten. V gave up 6 bases and J gave up 9 bases, with 13 bases separating them. The CDR3 covers 12 residues. Germline V gene data show CDR1 as SNHLY and CDR2 as FYNNEI.

The chain carries TRBV2 and TRBJ2-3; D possibly uses TRBD1 or TRBD2 (5 bases each). This receptor was taken from a human donor with multiple sclerosis. The sample comprised CD4+ T cells from PBMCs. The CDR3 here is CASRGELDTQYF. The CDR3 DNA follows: TGTGCCAGCAGGGGGGAGCTAGACACGCAGTATTTT. The full variable domain, rest sourced from reference TRBV2 and TRBJ2-3, is EPEVTQTPSHQVTQMGQEVILRCVPISNHLYFYWYRQILGQKVEFLVSFYNNEISEKSEIFDDQFSVERPDGSNFTLKIRSTKLEDSAMYFCASRGELDTQYFGPGTRLTVL.